The rows below give T cell receptor beta chains drawn from one sample of a study of CD8 T cells in Susac syndrome. One entry per CDR3 protein results from TCRdb running MiXCR on the immunoSEQ multiplex PCR reads. In the table there are roughly 130,000 distinct CDR3 sequences, roughly 95% of which are singletons. Sequenced material: CD4+ T cells from PBMCs. The receptor source for this set is a human donor with Susac syndrome. Each CDR3 is given with its conserved first and last residue. A D gene is named only where the DNA matches it firmly. Size is stated for part of the rows, as once, few or many counts, or as a class when the clone is expanded.

V	size	D	J	CDR3	DNA
TRBV19	.	.	TRBJ1-5	CASSSIPGEPQHF	TGTGCCAGTAGTAGCATCCCTGGGGAGCCCCAGCATTTT
TRBV28	.	.	TRBJ1-5	CASTGPGPSDQPQHF	TGTGCCAGCACGGGACCCGGACCGTCAGATCAGCCCCAGCATTTT
TRBV6-2/TRBV6-3	.	.	TRBJ2-7	CASKRTYSYEQYF	TGTGCCAGCAAAAGGACTTACTCCTACGAGCAGTACTTC
TRBV7-2	.	.	TRBJ1-1	CASSSQGLRAEAFF	TGTGCCAGCAGCTCGCAGGGACTCAGGGCTGAAGCTTTCTTT
TRBV20-1	.	.	TRBJ2-4	CSASWGAKGNIQYF	TGCAGTGCTAGTTGGGGGGCTAAAGGAAACATTCAGTACTTC
TRBV29-1	.	.	TRBJ2-7	CSVELGATSYEQYF	TGCAGCGTTGAGCTGGGGGCTACGTCCTACGAGCAGTACTTC
TRBV6-2/TRBV6-3	.	.	TRBJ1-5	CASTGRDSNQPQHF	TGTGCCAGCACCGGCCGGGACAGCAATCAGCCCCAGCATTTT
TRBV30	.	.	TRBJ2-7	CAWSLQGSQYF	TGTGCCTGGAGTCTACAGGGAAGCCAGTACTTC
TRBV5-1	.	.	TRBJ2-1	CASSTVTSSYNEQFF	TGCGCCAGCAGTACGGTGACTAGCTCCTACAATGAGCAGTTCTTC
TRBV3-1	.	TRBD2	TRBJ2-1	CASSPTSGRALGYNEQFF	TGTGCCAGCAGCCCCACTAGCGGGAGGGCCCTCGGGTACAATGAGCAGTTCTTC
TRBV9	.	.	TRBJ2-5	CASSLGPSRSGTQYF	TGTGCCAGCAGCCTCGGGCCCTCCCGCTCGGGGACCCAGTACTTC
TRBV5-6	.	.	TRBJ2-1	CASSLGGGINEQFF	TGTGCCAGCAGCTTGGGAGGAGGGATCAATGAGCAGTTCTTC
TRBV29-1	.	.	TRBJ2-5	CSGSGRYQETQYF	TGCAGCGGGTCAGGACGGTACCAAGAGACCCAGTACTTC
TRBV30	.	TRBD2	TRBJ2-3	CACAGDHTDTQYF	TGTGCCTGCGCGGGAGACCACACAGATACGCAGTATTTT
TRBV27	.	.	TRBJ2-4	CASSSRGIQYF	TGTGCCAGCAGTTCTAGAGGCATTCAGTACTTC
TRBV29-1	once	.	TRBJ2-7	CSVGPGPYEQYF	TGCAGCGTTGGGCCAGGGCCCTACGAGCAGTACTTC
TRBV7-2	.	TRBD1	TRBJ2-3	CASSLRGRKNTDTQYF	TGTGCCAGCAGCTTAAGGGGGCGGAAAAACACAGATACGCAGTATTTT
TRBV29-1	.	TRBD1	TRBJ1-1	CSVGFGTGKEAFF	TGCAGCGTTGGATTCGGGACAGGGAAGGAAGCTTTCTTT
TRBV4-3	.	.	TRBJ2-1	CASSQDAVSYNEQFF	TGCGCCAGCAGCCAAGATGCGGTCTCCTACAATGAGCAGTTCTTC
TRBV7-9	.	.	TRBJ1-2	CASSPGTGLGYTF	TGTGCCAGCAGCCCCGGGACCGGGCTTGGCTACACCTTC
TRBV29-1	.	.	TRBJ2-5	CSAAAGVGETQYF	TGCAGCGCAGCCGCTGGGGTGGGGGAGACCCAGTACTTC
TRBV5-1	once	.	TRBJ2-5	CASSPGVGRETQYF	TGCGCCAGCAGCCCCGGGGTAGGGAGAGAGACCCAGTACTTC
TRBV3-1	.	.	TRBJ2-6	CASSQGVVPGANVLTF	TGTGCCAGCAGCCAAGGGGTGGTTCCTGGGGCCAACGTCCTGACTTTC
TRBV10-3	.	.	TRBJ2-3	CAINSGDAPYF	TGTGCCATCAATTCCGGGGACGCCCCGTATTTT
TRBV7-9	.	.	TRBJ2-1	CASSLGDNHYNEQFF	TGTGCCAGCAGCTTAGGGGACAATCATTACAATGAGCAGTTCTTC
TRBV11-2	.	TRBD1	TRBJ2-7	CASSALRQGWYEQYF	TGTGCCAGCAGCGCCCTCCGACAGGGGTGGTACGAGCAGTACTTC
TRBV2	.	TRBD2	TRBJ2-6	CASKGLAGEGISGANVLTF	TGTGCCAGCAAAGGACTAGCGGGAGAAGGGATTTCTGGGGCCAACGTCCTGACTTTC
TRBV12-3/TRBV12-4	.	TRBD1	TRBJ2-1	CASSWTGGPSYNEQFF	TGTGCCAGCAGTTGGACAGGGGGTCCATCCTACAATGAGCAGTTCTTC
TRBV29-1	.	.	TRBJ1-3	CSVVQGSSGNTIYF	TGCAGCGTTGTTCAGGGTAGCTCTGGAAACACCATATATTTT
TRBV29-1	once	.	TRBJ2-7	CSVGPSPYEQYF	TGCAGCGTTGGCCCCAGCCCCTACGAGCAGTACTTC
TRBV7-8	.	TRBD1	TRBJ2-7	CASSHSTGAEQYF	TGTGCCAGCAGCCATTCGACAGGGGCTGAGCAGTACTTC
TRBV12-3/TRBV12-4	.	.	TRBJ2-7	CASGFRGRGGSYEQYF	TGTGCCAGCGGCTTTCGTGGGCGAGGGGGCTCCTACGAGCAGTACTTC
TRBV6-2/TRBV6-3	.	.	TRBJ2-1	CASSYRQILNEQFF	TGTGCCAGCAGTTACAGGCAGATCCTTAATGAGCAGTTCTTC
TRBV7-2	.	.	TRBJ1-1	CASSLGQLGRRTFF	TGTGCCAGCAGCTTAGGCCAGCTAGGAAGGAGGACTTTCTTT
TRBV6-2/TRBV6-3	.	.	TRBJ2-5	CASSPGGTQYF	TGTGCCAGCAGCCCCGGCGGGACCCAGTACTTC
TRBV7-3	.	TRBD1	TRBJ2-5	CASSRQGAQETQYF	TGTGCCAGCAGTCGACAGGGGGCTCAAGAGACCCAGTACTTC
TRBV5-6	.	TRBD1	TRBJ2-1	CASSPPDRGPFF	TGTGCCAGCAGCCCGCCGGACAGGGGGCCTTTCTTC
TRBV29-1	once	TRBD2	TRBJ2-5	CSVLPGLAKQETQYF	TGCAGCGTTCTCCCGGGACTAGCGAAACAAGAGACCCAGTACTTC
TRBV9	.	.	TRBJ2-3	CASSVGPRGDTDTQYF	TGTGCCAGCAGCGTAGGTCCCCGCGGGGACACAGATACGCAGTATTTT
TRBV20-1	.	.	TRBJ2-3	CSARDVGTDTQYF	TGCAGTGCTAGAGACGTGGGGACAGATACGCAGTATTTT
TRBV7-9	.	TRBD2	TRBJ2-7	CASHDPLAGLYEQYF	TGTGCCAGCCACGACCCCCTAGCGGGCCTTTACGAGCAGTACTTC
TRBV6-1	few	.	TRBJ1-5	CASSSQVRNQPQHF	TGTGCCAGCAGTTCACAGGTCCGCAATCAGCCCCAGCATTTT
TRBV9	.	.	TRBJ2-3	CASSPRVQGSDTQYF	TGTGCCAGCAGCCCCAGGGTCCAGGGCTCAGATACGCAGTATTTT
TRBV29-1	.	.	TRBJ2-1	CSVVSGEQFF	TGCAGCGTCGTTTCGGGTGAGCAGTTCTTC
TRBV7-2	.	.	TRBJ2-1	CASSLRVGGTHNEQFF	TGTGCCAGCAGCTTAAGGGTAGGCGGGACCCACAATGAGCAGTTCTTC
TRBV7-3	.	TRBD2	TRBJ2-3	CASSSSRGGLDADTQYF	TGTGCCAGCAGCTCCTCCCGGGGGGGACTAGACGCAGATACGCAGTATTTT
TRBV2	few	.	TRBJ2-1	CASSFHNEQFF	TGTGCCAGCAGTTTTCACAATGAGCAGTTCTTC
TRBV10-3	.	.	TRBJ2-5	CAISEYREETQYF	TGTGCCATCAGTGAGTACAGGGAAGAGACCCAGTACTTC
TRBV3-1	.	TRBD1	TRBJ2-7	CASSQKGQGNYEQYF	TGTGCCAGCAGCCAAAAGGGACAGGGGAATTACGAGCAGTACTTC
TRBV20-1	once	TRBD2	TRBJ2-7	CSARVSVAGRYEQYF	TGCAGTGCTAGAGTCTCAGTAGCGGGAAGATACGAGCAGTACTTC
TRBV7-9	.	.	TRBJ2-5	CASSLATQGTAQYF	TGTGCCAGCAGCTTAGCAACGCAGGGGACGGCCCAGTACTTC
TRBV4-3	.	TRBD2	TRBJ2-3	CASSQDKGTRSTDTQYF	TGCGCCAGCAGCCAAGATAAGGGGACTAGGAGCACAGATACGCAGTATTTT
TRBV18	.	.	TRBJ1-1	CASSPDSEVGAFF	TGTGCCAGCTCACCAGACTCAGAAGTGGGAGCTTTCTTT